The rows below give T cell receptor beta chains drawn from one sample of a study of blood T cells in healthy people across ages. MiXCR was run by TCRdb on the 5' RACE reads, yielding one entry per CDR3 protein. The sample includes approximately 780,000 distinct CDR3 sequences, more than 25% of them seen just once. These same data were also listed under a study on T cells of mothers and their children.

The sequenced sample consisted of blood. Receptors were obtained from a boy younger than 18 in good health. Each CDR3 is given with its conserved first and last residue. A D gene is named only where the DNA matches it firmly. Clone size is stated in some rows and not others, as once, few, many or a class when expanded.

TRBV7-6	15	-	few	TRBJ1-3	CASSLGPPPGNTIYF	TGTGCCAGCAGCCTCGGGCCACCCCCAGGAAACACCATATATTTT
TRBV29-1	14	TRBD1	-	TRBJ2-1	CSVFGGTGSNEQFF	TGCAGCGTTTTCGGCGGGACAGGGTCGAATGAGCAGTTCTTC
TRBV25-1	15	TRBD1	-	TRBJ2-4	CASSPRGRGENIQYF	TGTGCCAGCAGTCCCAGGGGGCGCGGGGAAAACATTCAGTACTTC
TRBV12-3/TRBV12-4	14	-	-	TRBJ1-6	CASSRPGIYSPLHF	TGTGCCAGCAGCCGCCCCGGGATTTATTCACCCCTCCACTTT
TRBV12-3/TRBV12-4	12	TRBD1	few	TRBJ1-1	CASRGDSGEAFF	TGTGCCAGCAGGGGGGACAGCGGTGAAGCTTTCTTT
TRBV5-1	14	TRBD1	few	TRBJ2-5	CASSPGQGASIQYF	TGCGCCAGCAGCCCGGGACAGGGGGCGAGTATCCAGTACTTC
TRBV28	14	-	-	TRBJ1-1	CASRSAAGITEAFF	TGTGCCAGTCGATCGGCGGCAGGGATCACTGAAGCTTTCTTT
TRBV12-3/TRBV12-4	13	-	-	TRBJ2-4	CASSFTGWDIQYF	TGTGCCAGCAGTTTTACCGGTTGGGACATTCAGTACTTC
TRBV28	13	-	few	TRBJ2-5	CASSFPRVEAQYF	TGTGCCAGCAGTTTTCCGCGGGTAGAGGCCCAGTACTTC
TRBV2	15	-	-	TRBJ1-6	CASSGYSNYNSPLHF	TGTGCCAGCAGTGGATACAGCAACTATAATTCACCCCTCCACTTT
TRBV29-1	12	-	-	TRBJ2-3	CSVGLVTDTQYF	TGCAGCGTTGGACTAGTCACAGATACGCAGTATTTT
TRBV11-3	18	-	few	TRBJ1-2	CASSPGRRPGGINYGYTF	TGTGCCAGCAGCCCCGGCCGGAGACCGGGGGGCATAAACTATGGCTACACCTTC
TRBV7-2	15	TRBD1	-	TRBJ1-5	CASNLQGPRDQPQHF	TGTGCCAGCAACTTACAGGGGCCGAGGGATCAGCCCCAGCATTTT
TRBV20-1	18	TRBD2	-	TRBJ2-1	CSARDGPGLAENYNEQFF	TGCAGTGCTAGAGATGGCCCGGGACTAGCGGAAAATTACAATGAGCAGTTCTTC
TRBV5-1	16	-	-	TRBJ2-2	CASSFLDSPNTGELFF	TGCGCCAGCAGCTTCCTCGACAGCCCGAACACCGGGGAGCTGTTTTTT
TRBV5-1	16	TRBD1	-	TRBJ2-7	CASSRQGQRSTYEQYF	TGCGCCAGCAGCCGACAGGGGCAGAGGTCTACGTACGAGCAGTACTTC
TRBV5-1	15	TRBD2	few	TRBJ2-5	CASSLDVAGVRAQYF	TGCGCCAGCAGCTTGGATGTAGCGGGGGTCCGGGCCCAGTACTTC
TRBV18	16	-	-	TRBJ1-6	CASSPPGSSYNSPLHF	TGTGCCAGCTCACCACCTGGGTCTTCCTATAATTCACCCCTCCACTTT